Following are 22 T cell receptor beta chains from one sample sequenced in a study of technical replicates of blood from a handful of donors. Method: immunoSEQ multiplex PCR; TCRdb's copy keeps in-frame clones and lacks some. The sample gives tens of thousands of clones, around 95% of which show up once; 4.2% is in the top ten. Sequencing used PBMCs. These receptors were obtained from a human donor in good health. Some clones in this sample may be carry-over from other donors' samples.

This chain links TRBV11-3 with TRBJ1-1; weak D call: TRBD1 (5 bases). V gave up 0 bases and J gave up 7 bases, with 24 bases separating them. CDR1 is SGHNT, CDR2 YENEEA, per germline. The CDR3 runs 18 residues. The CDR3 is CASSLDGPLSCDRGEAFF. The CDR3 DNA reads as TGTGCCAGCAGCTTAGATGGCCCCCTCTCATGTGACAGAGGTGAAGCTTTCTTT.

V gene TRBV7-2 combines with J gene TRBJ1-2, with a possible D match to TRBD1 (5 bases). The CDR3 spans 14 residues. V lost 0 bases and J 4 bases, leaving 9 bases between the germline ends. The V gene's germline CDR1 is SGHTA and CDR2 FQGNSA. The CDR3: CASSLAARAYGYTF. The CDR3 DNA reads TGTGCCAGCAGCTTAGCGGCCAGGGCCTATGGCTACACCTTC.

The J gene is TRBJ1-2, the V gene TRBV4-1; a possible D gene is TRBD1 (5 bases). CDR1 is MGHRA, CDR2 YSYEKL, per germline. V lost 0 bases and J lost 7, with 12 bases in between. The CDR3 contains 14 residues. CDR3 region: CASSQDRVVGGYTF. CDR3 sequence (DNA): TGCGCCAGCAGCCAAGACAGGGTGGTTGGTGGCTACACCTTC.

V usage is TRBV4-3 and J usage is TRBJ2-7; 8 bases are shared with TRBD2. V gave up 1 base and J gave up 4 bases; unmatched junction bases: 9. Germline-derived CDR1 and CDR2 are LGHNA and YSLEER. The CDR3 length is 16 residues. The CDR3 region is CASSQGPTSGVYEQYF. In nucleotides, the CDR3 is TGCGCCAGCAGCCAAGGGCCCACTAGCGGTGTATACGAGCAGTACTTC.

The chain uses TRBV7-2 and TRBJ2-5; TRBD2 agrees at 12 bases. V was pared by 5 bases and J by 1 base, with 5 bases of the junction left unmatched. This CDR3 is built from 16 residues. In germline, CDR1 is SGHTA, CDR2 FQGNSA. The chain's CDR3 is CASSDGLAGTQETQYF. Here the CDR3 DNA reads TGTGCCAGCAGCGACGGACTAGCGGGGACCCAAGAGACCCAGTACTTC. Using reference TRBV7-2 and TRBJ2-5 for the parts outside the CDR3, the full variable domain is GAGVSQSPSNKVTEKGKDVELRCDPISGHTALYWYRQSLGQGLEFLIYFQGNSAPDKSGLPSDRFSAERTGGSVSTLTIQRTQQEDSAVYLCASSDGLAGTQETQYFGPGTRLLVL.

V is TRBV4-3 and J is TRBJ1-2, with D hard to call. V dropped 0 bases and J dropped 0 bases, with 8 bases sitting between them. CDR1 LGHNA and CDR2 YSLEER come from the germline V gene. This CDR3 is built from 15 residues. CDR3 nucleotides: TGCGCCAGCAGCCAAGAGTTTCAGGCTAACTATGGCTACACCTTC. It specifies CASSQEFQANYGYTF.

The genes are TRBV30 and TRBJ1-1; D is ambiguous. CDR1 and CDR2 from the germline V gene are GTSNPN and SVGIG (reference sequence). V dropped 1 base and J dropped 0 bases, with 3 bases sitting between them. The CDR3 loop spans 12 amino acids. DNA of the CDR3: TGTGCCTGGAGTGCCATGAACACTGAAGCTTTCTTT. Protein product: CAWSAMNTEAFF.

The V gene is TRBV6-1, the J gene TRBJ1-5; no firm D call. CDR3 length: 13 amino acids. CDR1 and CDR2 (germline): MNHNS, SASEGT. The V gene lost 5 bases and the J gene lost 6 bases, with 11 bases spanning the gap. The CDR3 nucleotides are TGTGCCAGCAGTATGAGACAAGTTCAGCCCCAGCATTTT. It yields the protein CASSMRQVQPQHF.

V and J are TRBV19 and TRBJ2-6; possibly TRBD1 for D (5 bases). The CDR3 sequence is 18 residues long. Germline assignment: CDR1 LNHDA and CDR2 SQIVND (reference sequence). V was clipped by 4 bases and J by 0 bases, with 16 bases between them. The CDR3 reads CASSKEQQAVSGANVLTF. CDR3 bases: TGTGCCAGTAGTAAGGAGCAACAGGCAGTCTCTGGGGCCAACGTCCTGACTTTC.

CDR3 sequence (DNA): TGTGCCAGCAGCAGAGGGGAGACAGGGGTTTCACCCCTCCACTTT. This codes for CASSRGETGVSPLHF. The V gene is TRBV9, the J gene TRBJ1-6, with 8 bases that match TRBD1. The CDR3 contains 15 residues. The V and J ends lost 4 bases and 9 bases, in that order; junction bases with no gene match: 9. Germline V gene lookup returns CDR1 SGDLS and CDR2 YYNGEE.

The chain uses TRBV2 and TRBJ2-3; possible D gene TRBD2, 7 bases. V lost 7 bases, J lost 6 bases, and 14 bases lay in between. The CDR3 extends over 13 amino acids. Germline V gene data show CDR1 as SNHLY and CDR2 as FYNNEI. The CDR3, as DNA: TGTGCCAGCACTTATGAGGGGGGGGATACGCAGTATTTT. This translates into CASTYEGGDTQYF.

J is TRBJ2-5 and V is TRBV5-4, with 8 bases that match TRBD2. V was pared by 1 base and J by 3 bases, with 5 bases of the junction left unmatched. Germline V gene data show CDR1 as SGHNT and CDR2 as YYREEE (reference sequence). The CDR3 totals 15 residues. This CDR3 reads CASSLSGGAEETQYF. The CDR3 nucleotides read TGTGCCAGCAGCTTGAGCGGGGGAGCCGAAGAGACCCAGTACTTC.

V usage is TRBV6-6 and J usage is TRBJ2-2, with 9 bases matching TRBD1. J lost 7 bases, V lost 2 bases, and 5 bases had no gene match. CDR1 MNHNY and CDR2 SVGAGI come from the germline V gene (reference sequence). The CDR3 length is 15 residues. The CDR3 spells CASSYPTGGVGELFF. The CDR3 DNA sequence: TGTGCCAGCAGTTACCCGACAGGGGGGGTCGGGGAGCTGTTTTTT.

The genes are TRBV7-8 and TRBJ1-5; D is uncertain. V lost 8 bases and J lost 4, with 18 bases in between. CDR1 SGHVS and CDR2 FQNEAQ come from the germline V gene. The CDR3 sequence is 15 residues long. CDR3 bases: TGTGCCAGCTCCCCCTATGGGCAGCCTAATCAGCCCCAGCATTTT. Protein product: CASSPYGQPNQPQHF.

The chain couples TRBV27 to TRBJ2-3; weak D call: TRBD1 (7 bases). The V gene's germline CDR1 is MNHEY and CDR2 SMNVEV (reference sequence). V lost 2 bases and J 6 bases, leaving 18 bases between the germline ends. This CDR3 spans 16 amino acids. CDR3 nucleotides: TGTGCCAGCAGTTTAATGGCAGGGGGAGGTTTGGATACGCAGTATTTT. This gives the protein CASSLMAGGGLDTQYF.

The V gene is TRBV4-2, the J gene TRBJ2-5; the match to TRBD1 covers 7 bases. The germline V gene encodes CDR1 LGHNA and CDR2 YNFKEQ. This CDR3 has 16 amino acids. The J segment lost 4 bases and the V segment lost 1 base, leaving 9 bases of the junction unmatched. This CDR3 is CASSQGGVGGVETQYF. The CDR3 coding sequence is TGTGCCAGCAGCCAAGGAGGGGTAGGGGGCGTAGAGACCCAGTACTTC.

This clone appeared once. The chain uses TRBV7-6 and TRBJ2-3, with 8 bases identical to TRBD2. Germline loops: CDR1 SGHVS, CDR2 FNYEAQ. J was trimmed by 2 bases and V by 5 bases; bases with no gene match: 6. The CDR3 has 15 residues. In DNA form, the CDR3 reads TGTGCCAGCAGCCGCGGACTAGCCCCCACAGATACGCAGTATTTT. As protein: CASSRGLAPTDTQYF.

The chain couples TRBV7-2 to TRBJ2-5, with D perhaps matching TRBD1 (5 bases). The CDR3 loop spans 12 amino acids. Trimming removed 2 bases at V and 7 bases at J, with 8 bases between. Germline V gene lookup returns CDR1 SGHTA and CDR2 FQGNSA. Here the CDR3 DNA reads TGTGCCAGCAGCTTACTGCAGGGGACCCAGTACTTC. This translates into CASSLLQGTQYF.

V is TRBV30 and J is TRBJ1-6; a possible D gene is TRBD1 (6 bases). Deletions cut 7 bases from V and 6 bases from J, with 10 bases between. Germline CDR1 is GTSNPN and CDR2 is SVGIG (reference sequence). This CDR3 comprises 12 residues. CDR3 coding DNA: TGTGCCTCTGACAGGTCTAATTCACCCCTCCACTTT. Translation gives CASDRSNSPLHF.

This sequence joins TRBV5-1 and TRBJ2-7; TRBD2 aligns across 12 bases. Germline CDR1 reads SGHRS; CDR2 reads YFSETQ. The CDR3 has 15 residues. The V and J ends lost 7 bases and 4 bases, in that order; junction bases with no gene match: 9. CDR3 protein: CASGLLAGGGYEQYF. CDR3 nucleotides: TGCGCCAGCGGACTACTAGCGGGAGGTGGGTACGAGCAGTACTTC. Full variable domain (rest looked up from reference TRBV5-1 and TRBJ2-7): KAGVTQTPRYLIKTRGQQVTLSCSPISGHRSVSWYQQTPGQGLQFLFEYFSETQRNKGNFPGRFSGRQFSNSRSEMNVSTLELGDSALYLCASGLLAGGGYEQYFGPGTRLTVT.

The chain carries TRBV5-1 and TRBJ2-5; no firm D call. Germline CDR1 reads SGHRS; CDR2 reads YFSETQ. The CDR3 totals 14 residues. V was trimmed by 4 bases and J by 1 base, leaving 11 bases between them. The CDR3 nucleotides are TGCGCCAGCAGCCCCGGTAGTAGCCAAGAGACCCAGTACTTC. It translates to CASSPGSSQETQYF.

This clone showed up just once. The CDR3 reads CASSSTGVHEQYF. In DNA form, the CDR3 reads TGCGCCAGCAGTTCGACAGGGGTGCACGAGCAGTACTTC. The V call is TRBV5-1, the J call TRBJ2-7; 8 nucleotides match TRBD1. V lost 5 bases and J lost 5; bases outside the gene matches: 6. Per germline, CDR1 SGHRS and CDR2 YFSETQ. The CDR3 covers 13 residues.